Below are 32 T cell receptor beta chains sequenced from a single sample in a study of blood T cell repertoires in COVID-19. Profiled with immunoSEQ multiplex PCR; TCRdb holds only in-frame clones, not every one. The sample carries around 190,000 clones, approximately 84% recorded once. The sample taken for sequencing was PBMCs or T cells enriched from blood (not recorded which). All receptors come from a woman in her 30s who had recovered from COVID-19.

CDR3 sequence reads: CASSLAGVGETQYF. Written as DNA, the CDR3 is TGTGCCAGCAGCTTAGCTGGAGTGGGTGAGACCCAGTACTTC. The V and J genes are TRBV11-2 and TRBJ2-5; no clear D. The CDR3 is made up of 14 amino acids. Looked up from germline, CDR1 is SGHAT and CDR2 is FQNNGV. V was shortened by 1 base and J by 5 bases, with 11 bases between the two germline ends.

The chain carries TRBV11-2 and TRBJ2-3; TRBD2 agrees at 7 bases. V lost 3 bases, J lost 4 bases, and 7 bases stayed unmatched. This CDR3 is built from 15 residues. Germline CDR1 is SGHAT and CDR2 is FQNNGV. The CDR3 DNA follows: TGTGCCAGCAGCTTTCTAGCAGCGGGGCCAGATACGCAGTATTTT. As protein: CASSFLAAGPDTQYF.

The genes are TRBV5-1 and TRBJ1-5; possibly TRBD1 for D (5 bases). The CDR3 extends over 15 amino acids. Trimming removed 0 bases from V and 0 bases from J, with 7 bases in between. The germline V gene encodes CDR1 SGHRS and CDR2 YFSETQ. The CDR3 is CASSLEGLSNQPQHF. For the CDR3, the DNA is TGCGCCAGCAGCTTGGAGGGACTTAGCAATCAGCCCCAGCATTTT.

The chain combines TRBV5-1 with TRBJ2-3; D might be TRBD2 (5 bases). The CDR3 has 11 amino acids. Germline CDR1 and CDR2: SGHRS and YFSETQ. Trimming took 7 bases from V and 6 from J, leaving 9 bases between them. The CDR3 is CASSAGDTQYF. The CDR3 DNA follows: TGCGCCAGCTCTGCGGGCGATACGCAGTATTTT.

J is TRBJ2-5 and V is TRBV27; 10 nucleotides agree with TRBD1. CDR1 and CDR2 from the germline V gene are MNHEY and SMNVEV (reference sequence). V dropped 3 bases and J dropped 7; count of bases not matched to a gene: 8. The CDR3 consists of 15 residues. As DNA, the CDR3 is TGTGCCAGCAGTTTTGGGACAGGGGTTTCTGGGACCCAGTACTTC. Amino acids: CASSFGTGVSGTQYF.

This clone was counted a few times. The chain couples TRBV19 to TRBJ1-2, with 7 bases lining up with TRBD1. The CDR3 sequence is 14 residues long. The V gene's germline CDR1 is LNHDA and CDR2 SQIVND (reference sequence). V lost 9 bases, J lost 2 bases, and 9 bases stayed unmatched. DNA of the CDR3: TGTGCCAGCACTCGACAGGGTTGGAACTATGGCTACACCTTC. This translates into CASTRQGWNYGYTF.

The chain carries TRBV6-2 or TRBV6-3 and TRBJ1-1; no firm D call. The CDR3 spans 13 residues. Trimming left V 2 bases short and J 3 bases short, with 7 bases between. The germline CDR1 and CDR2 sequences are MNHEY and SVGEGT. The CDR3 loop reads CASSYSADTEAFF. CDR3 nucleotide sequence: TGTGCCAGCAGTTACAGTGCGGACACTGAAGCTTTCTTT.

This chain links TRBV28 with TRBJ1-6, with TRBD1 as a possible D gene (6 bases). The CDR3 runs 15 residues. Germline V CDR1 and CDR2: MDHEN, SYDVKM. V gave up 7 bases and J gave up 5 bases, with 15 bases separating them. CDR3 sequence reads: CASKSGAVDNSPLHF. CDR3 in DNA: TGTGCCAGCAAGTCAGGGGCAGTAGATAATTCACCCCTCCACTTT.

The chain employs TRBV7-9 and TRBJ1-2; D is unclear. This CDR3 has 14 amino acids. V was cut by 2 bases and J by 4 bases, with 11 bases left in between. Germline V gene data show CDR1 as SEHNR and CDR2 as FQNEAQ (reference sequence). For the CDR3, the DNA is TGTGCCAGCAGCTTAACGGGGAGCGTCTATGGCTACACCTTC. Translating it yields CASSLTGSVYGYTF.

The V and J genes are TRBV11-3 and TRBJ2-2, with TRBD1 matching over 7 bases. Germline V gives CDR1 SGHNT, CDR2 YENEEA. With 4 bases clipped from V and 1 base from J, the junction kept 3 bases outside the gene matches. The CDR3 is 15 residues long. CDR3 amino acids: CASSWGQLNTGELFF. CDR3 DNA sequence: TGTGCCAGCAGCTGGGGACAGTTGAACACCGGGGAGCTGTTTTTT.

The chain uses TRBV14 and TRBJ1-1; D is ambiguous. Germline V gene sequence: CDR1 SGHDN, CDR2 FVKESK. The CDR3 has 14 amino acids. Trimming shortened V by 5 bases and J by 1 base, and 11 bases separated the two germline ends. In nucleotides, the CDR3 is TGTGCCAGCAGCTACAGCCTTGGGAACACTGAAGCTTTCTTT. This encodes CASSYSLGNTEAFF.

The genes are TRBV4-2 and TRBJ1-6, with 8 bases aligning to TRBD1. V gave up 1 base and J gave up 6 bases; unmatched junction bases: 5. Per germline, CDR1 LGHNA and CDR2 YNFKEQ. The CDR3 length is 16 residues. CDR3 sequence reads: CASSQARTGGNSPLHF. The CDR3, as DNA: TGTGCCAGCAGCCAAGCTAGAACAGGGGGTAATTCACCCCTCCACTTT.

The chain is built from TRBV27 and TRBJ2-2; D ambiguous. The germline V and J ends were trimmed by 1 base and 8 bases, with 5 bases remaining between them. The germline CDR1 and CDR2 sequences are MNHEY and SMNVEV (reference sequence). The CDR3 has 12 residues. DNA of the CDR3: TGTGCCAGCAGTTTATATCCTGGGGAGCTGTTTTTT. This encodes CASSLYPGELFF.

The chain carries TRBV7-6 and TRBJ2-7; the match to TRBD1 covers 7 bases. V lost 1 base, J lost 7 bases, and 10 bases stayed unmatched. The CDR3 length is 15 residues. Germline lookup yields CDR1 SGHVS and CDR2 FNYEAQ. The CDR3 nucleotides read TGTGCCAGCAGCTTAGGTCACAGGGGCCCCCTGGAGCAGTACTTC. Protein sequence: CASSLGHRGPLEQYF.

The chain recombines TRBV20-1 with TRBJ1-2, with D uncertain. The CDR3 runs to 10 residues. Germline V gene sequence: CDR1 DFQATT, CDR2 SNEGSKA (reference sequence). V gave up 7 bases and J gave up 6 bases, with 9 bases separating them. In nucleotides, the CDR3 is TGCAGTGGTCGGCGGGATGGCTACACCTTC. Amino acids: CSGRRDGYTF.

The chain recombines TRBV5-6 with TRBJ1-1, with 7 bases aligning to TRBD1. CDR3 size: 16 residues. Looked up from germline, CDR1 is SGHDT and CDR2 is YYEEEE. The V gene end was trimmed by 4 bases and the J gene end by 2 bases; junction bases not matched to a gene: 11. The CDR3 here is CASSPGQHYKNTEAFF. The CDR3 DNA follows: TGTGCCAGCAGCCCGGGACAGCACTACAAAAACACTGAAGCTTTCTTT.

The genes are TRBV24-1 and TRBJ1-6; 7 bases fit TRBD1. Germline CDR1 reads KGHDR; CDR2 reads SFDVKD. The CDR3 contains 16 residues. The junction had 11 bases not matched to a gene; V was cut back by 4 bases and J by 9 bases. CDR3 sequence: CATSENRGMGSSPLHF. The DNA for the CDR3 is TGTGCCACCAGTGAAAACAGGGGAATGGGTTCTTCACCCCTCCACTTT.

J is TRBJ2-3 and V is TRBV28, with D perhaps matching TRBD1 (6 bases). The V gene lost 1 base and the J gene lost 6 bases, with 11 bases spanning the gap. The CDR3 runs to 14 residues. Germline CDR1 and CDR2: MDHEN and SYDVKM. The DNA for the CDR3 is TGTGCCAGCAGTTTATCAGGGGCGCAGGATACGCAGTATTTT. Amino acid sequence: CASSLSGAQDTQYF.

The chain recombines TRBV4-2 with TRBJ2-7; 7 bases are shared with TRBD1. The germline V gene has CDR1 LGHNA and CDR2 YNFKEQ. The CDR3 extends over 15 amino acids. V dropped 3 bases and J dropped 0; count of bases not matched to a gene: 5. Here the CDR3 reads CASSHPGQNSYEQYF. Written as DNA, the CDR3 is TGTGCCAGCAGCCACCCGGGACAGAACTCCTACGAGCAGTACTTC.

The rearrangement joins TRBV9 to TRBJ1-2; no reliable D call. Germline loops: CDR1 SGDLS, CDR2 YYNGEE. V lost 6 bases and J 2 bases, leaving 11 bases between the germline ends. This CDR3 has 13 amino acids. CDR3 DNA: TGTGCCAGCACACCGGGGAAGAACTATGGCTACACCTTC. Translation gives CASTPGKNYGYTF.

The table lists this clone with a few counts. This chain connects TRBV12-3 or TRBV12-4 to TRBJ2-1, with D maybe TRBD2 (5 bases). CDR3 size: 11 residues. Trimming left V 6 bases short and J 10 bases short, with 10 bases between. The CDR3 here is CASSIAREQFF. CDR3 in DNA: TGTGCCAGCAGCATAGCGAGAGAGCAGTTCTTC.

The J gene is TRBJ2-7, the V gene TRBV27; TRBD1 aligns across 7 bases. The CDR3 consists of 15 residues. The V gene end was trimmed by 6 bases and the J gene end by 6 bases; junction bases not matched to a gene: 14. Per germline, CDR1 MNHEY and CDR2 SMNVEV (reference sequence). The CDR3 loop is CASSPYRGPIFEQYF. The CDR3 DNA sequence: TGTGCCAGCAGCCCTTACAGGGGCCCTATTTTCGAGCAGTACTTC.

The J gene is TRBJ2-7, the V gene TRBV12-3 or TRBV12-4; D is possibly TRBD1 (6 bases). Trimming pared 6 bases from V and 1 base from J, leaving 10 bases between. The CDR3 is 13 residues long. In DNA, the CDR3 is TGTGCCAGCAGCAGACAGGTTTCCTACGAGCAGTACTTC. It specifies CASSRQVSYEQYF.

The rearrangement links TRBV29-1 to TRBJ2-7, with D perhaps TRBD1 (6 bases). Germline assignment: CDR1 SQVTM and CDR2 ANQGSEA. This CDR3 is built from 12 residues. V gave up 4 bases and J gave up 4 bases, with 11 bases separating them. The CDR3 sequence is CSVGQDRYEQYF. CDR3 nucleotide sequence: TGCAGCGTTGGACAGGACAGATACGAGCAGTACTTC.

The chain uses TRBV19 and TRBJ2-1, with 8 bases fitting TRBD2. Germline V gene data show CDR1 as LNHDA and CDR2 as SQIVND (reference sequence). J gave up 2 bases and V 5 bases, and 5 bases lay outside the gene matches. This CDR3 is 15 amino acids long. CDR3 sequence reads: CASSELAAPYNEQFF. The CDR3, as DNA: TGTGCCAGTAGTGAACTAGCGGCCCCCTACAATGAGCAGTTCTTC. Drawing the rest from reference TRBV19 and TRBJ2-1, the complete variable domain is DGGITQSPKYLFRKEGQNVTLSCEQNLNHDAMYWYRQDPGQGLRLIYYSQIVNDFQKGDIAEGYSVSREKKESFPLTVTSAQKNPTAFYLCASSELAAPYNEQFFGPGTRLTVL.

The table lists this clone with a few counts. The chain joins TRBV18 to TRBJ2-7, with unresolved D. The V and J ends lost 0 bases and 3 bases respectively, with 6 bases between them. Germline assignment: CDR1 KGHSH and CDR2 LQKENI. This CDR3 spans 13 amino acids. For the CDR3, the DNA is TGTGCCAGCTCACCACCGGGCAGCTACGAGCAGTACTTC. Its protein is CASSPPGSYEQYF. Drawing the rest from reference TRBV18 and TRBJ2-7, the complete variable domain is NAGVMQNPRHLVRRRGQEARLRCSPMKGHSHVYWYRQLPEEGLKFMVYLQKENIIDESGMPKERFSAEFPKEGPSILRIQQVVRGDSAAYFCASSPPGSYEQYFGPGTRLTVT.

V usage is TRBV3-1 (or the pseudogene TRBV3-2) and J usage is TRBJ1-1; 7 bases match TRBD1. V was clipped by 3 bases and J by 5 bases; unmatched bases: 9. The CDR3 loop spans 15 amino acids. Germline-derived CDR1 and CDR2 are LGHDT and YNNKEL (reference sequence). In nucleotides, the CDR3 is TGTGCCAGCAGCCAGGGACAGCTTCAGGGGACTGAAGCTTTCTTT. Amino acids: CASSQGQLQGTEAFF.

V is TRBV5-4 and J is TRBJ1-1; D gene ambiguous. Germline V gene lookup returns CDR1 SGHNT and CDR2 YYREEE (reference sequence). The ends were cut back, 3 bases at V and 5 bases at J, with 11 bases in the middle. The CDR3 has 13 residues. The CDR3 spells CASSYGGRTEAFF. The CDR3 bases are TGTGCCAGCAGCTATGGAGGGAGAACTGAAGCTTTCTTT.

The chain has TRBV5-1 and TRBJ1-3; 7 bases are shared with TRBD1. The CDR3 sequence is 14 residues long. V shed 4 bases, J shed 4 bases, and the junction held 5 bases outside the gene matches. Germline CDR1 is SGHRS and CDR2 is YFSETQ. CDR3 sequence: CASSAGTDGNTIYF. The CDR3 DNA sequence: TGCGCCAGCAGCGCCGGGACAGACGGAAACACCATATATTTT.

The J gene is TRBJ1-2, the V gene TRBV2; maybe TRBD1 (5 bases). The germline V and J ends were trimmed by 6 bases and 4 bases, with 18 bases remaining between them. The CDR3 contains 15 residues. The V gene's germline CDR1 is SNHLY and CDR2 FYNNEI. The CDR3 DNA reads TGTGCCAGCAGCCTCCTAGGGGCGTTTGGCTATGGCTACACCTTC. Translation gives CASSLLGAFGYGYTF. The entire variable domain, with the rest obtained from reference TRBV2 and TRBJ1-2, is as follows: EPEVTQTPSHQVTQMGQEVILRCVPISNHLYFYWYRQILGQKVEFLVSFYNNEISEKSEIFDDQFSVERPDGSNFTLKIRSTKLEDSAMYFCASSLLGAFGYGYTFGSGTRLTVV.

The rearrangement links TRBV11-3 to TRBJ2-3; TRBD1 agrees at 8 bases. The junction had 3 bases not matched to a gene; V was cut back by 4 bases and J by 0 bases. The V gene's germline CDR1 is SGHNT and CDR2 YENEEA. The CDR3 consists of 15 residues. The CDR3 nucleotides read TGTGCCAGCAGCTCGGACAGGGATAGCACAGATACGCAGTATTTT. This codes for CASSSDRDSTDTQYF.

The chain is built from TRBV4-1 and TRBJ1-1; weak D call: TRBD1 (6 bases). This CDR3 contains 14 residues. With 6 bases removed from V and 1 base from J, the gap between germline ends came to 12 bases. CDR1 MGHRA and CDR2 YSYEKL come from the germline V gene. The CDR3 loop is CASRYRVSNTEAFF. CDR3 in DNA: TGCGCCAGCAGATACAGGGTATCGAACACTGAAGCTTTCTTT.